The T cell receptor beta chain described here comes from a study of blood T cell repertoires in COVID-19. Looking at the study overall: Sites across the United States, Italy and Spain contributed samples from acute and convalescent COVID-19. T cells, B-cell-depleted T cells, or PBMCs supplied cDNA or gDNA.

The CDR3 length is 11 residues. Trimming pared 9 bases from V and 4 bases from J, leaving 9 bases between. Per germline, CDR1 ENHRY and CDR2 SYGVKD. Methods used by the authors: Estimated nucleated cell counts came from reference gene primer amplification. This table comes from immunoSEQ multiplex PCR, and its TCRdb copy is limited to in-frame clones, with some not included. V, J and clone size derive from that table, while D and trimming were established from the DNA sequence. The data hold 110,000 or so clones, with more than 80% observed a single time. The receptor comes from a man between 65 and 80 years old with active or convalescent COVID-19. The specimen was peripheral blood. The rearrangement links TRBV10-3 to TRBJ2-5; D possibly corresponds to TRBD2 (6 bases). The CDR3 region has the DNA TGTGCCATGGGGGGTTTAGAGACCCAGTACTTC. Protein: CAMGGLETQYF.